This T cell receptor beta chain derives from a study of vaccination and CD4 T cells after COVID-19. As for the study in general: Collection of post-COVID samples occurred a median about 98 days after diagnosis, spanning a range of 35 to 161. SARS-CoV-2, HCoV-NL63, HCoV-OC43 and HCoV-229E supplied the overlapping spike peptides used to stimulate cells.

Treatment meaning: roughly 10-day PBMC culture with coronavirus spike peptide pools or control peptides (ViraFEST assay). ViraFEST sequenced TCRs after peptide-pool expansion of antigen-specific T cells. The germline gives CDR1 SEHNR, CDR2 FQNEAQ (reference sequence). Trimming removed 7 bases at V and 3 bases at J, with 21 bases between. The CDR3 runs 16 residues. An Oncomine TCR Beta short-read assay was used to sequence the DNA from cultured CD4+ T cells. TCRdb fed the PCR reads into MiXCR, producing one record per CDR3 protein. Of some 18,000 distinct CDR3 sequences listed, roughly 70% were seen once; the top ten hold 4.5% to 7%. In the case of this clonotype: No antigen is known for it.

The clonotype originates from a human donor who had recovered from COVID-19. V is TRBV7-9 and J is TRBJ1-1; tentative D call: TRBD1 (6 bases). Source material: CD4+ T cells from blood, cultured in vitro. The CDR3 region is CASTKSRGGSDTEAFF. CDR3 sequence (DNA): TGTGCCAGCACCAAGTCACGGGGGGGCTCGGACACTGAAGCTTTCTTT.